Listed here are 13 T cell receptor beta chains from one sample, sequenced in a study of cytomegalovirus exposure and HLA in healthy donors. The PCR made use of 60 Vbeta and 13 Jbeta primers. Assay: immunoSEQ multiplex PCR; the TCRdb copy retains only in-frame clones and omits some. Altogether 200,000 to 250,000 clones are present, 76% being singletons, with the ten largest covering around 0.63%. Sequences were obtained from PBMCs. The receptor source for this set is a man aged 18 to 29 in good health and CMV-seronegative.

This sequence joins TRBV7-9 and TRBJ2-2; TRBD2 aligns across 13 bases. Germline values: CDR1 SEHNR, CDR2 FQNEAQ (reference sequence). V dropped 3 bases and J dropped 5; count of bases not matched to a gene: 3. This CDR3 has 16 residues. CDR3 amino acids: CASSLGLAGRTGELFF. CDR3 nucleotide sequence: TGTGCCAGCAGCTTGGGACTAGCGGGAAGGACCGGGGAGCTGTTTTTT.

The rearrangement links TRBV5-1 to TRBJ2-1, with TRBD1 as a possible D gene (5 bases). The CDR3 spans 12 residues. Germline V CDR1 and CDR2: SGHRS, YFSETQ. Trimming removed 2 bases from V and 8 bases from J, with 8 bases in between. The CDR3, as DNA: TGCGCCAGCAGCTTCAGGGCCGATGAGCAGTTCTTC. Translated, it gives CASSFRADEQFF.

The chain carries TRBV6-1 and TRBJ1-2; no definite D call. Trimming pared 8 bases from V and 1 base from J, leaving 14 bases between. Germline values: CDR1 MNHNS, CDR2 SASEGT. The CDR3 runs 14 residues. For the CDR3, the DNA is TGTGCCAGCCAAACGGTCGCCATTAACTATGGCTACACCTTC. Amino acids: CASQTVAINYGYTF.

This chain connects TRBV28 to TRBJ2-7; 7 bases match TRBD2. CDR1 and CDR2 from the germline V gene are MDHEN and SYDVKM. The CDR3 spans 12 residues. V was clipped by 9 bases and J by 5 bases; unmatched bases: 7. As DNA, the CDR3 is TGTGCCAGTGCAGCGGGACCCGACGAGCAGTACTTC. Translation: CASAAGPDEQYF. The whole variable domain, filled in from reference TRBV28 and TRBJ2-7, reads DVKVTQSSRYLVKRTGEKVFLECVQDMDHENMFWYRQDPGLGLRLIYFSYDVKMKEKGDIPEGYSVSREKKERFSLILESASTNQTSMYLCASAAGPDEQYFGPGTRLTVT.

The V and J genes are TRBV12-2 and TRBJ2-3; the table gives TRBD2 as D, unverified against the DNA. TRBV12-2 is a documented pseudogene. CDR3 length: 21 amino acids. The CDR3 bases are TGTGCAAGTCGCTTAGCGTATTTGGCTAGCGTCGAGAAGGGGTACACAGATACGCAGTATTTT. This sequence encodes CASRLAYLASVEKGYTDTQYF.

The chain's CDR3 is CASSHRAGADEQYF. The CDR3 DNA reads as TGCGCCAGCAGCCACCGAGCGGGAGCAGACGAGCAGTACTTC. The chain is built from TRBV4-1 and TRBJ2-7, with 8 bases lining up with TRBD2. The CDR3 extends over 14 amino acids. Germline V gene lookup returns CDR1 MGHRA and CDR2 YSYEKL. V was pared by 3 bases and J by 5 bases, with 6 bases of the junction left unmatched.

This chain joins TRBV27 and TRBJ2-5; tentative D call: TRBD2 (7 bases). The CDR3 consists of 16 residues. Looked up from germline, CDR1 is MNHEY and CDR2 is SMNVEV (reference sequence). V lost 1 base, J lost 4 bases, and 16 bases lay in between. CDR3 residues: CASSLWGGRVAETQYF. In nucleotides, the CDR3 is TGTGCCAGCAGTTTATGGGGGGGGCGGGTGGCAGAGACCCAGTACTTC.

The CDR3 sequence: CASRNPGQAIYNGQFF. The CDR3 DNA sequence: TGTGCCAGCCGAAACCCGGGACAGGCGATCTACAATGGGCAGTTCTTC. The chain has TRBV12-1 and TRBJ2-1; TRBD1 reflects the table's D call only, with no check against the DNA. TRBV12-1 is shown as a pseudogene. The CDR3 extends over 16 amino acids.

This clone was seen more than once but under ten times. The chain is built from TRBV25-1 and TRBJ1-4, with D possibly matching TRBD1 (6 bases). The CDR3 length is 15 residues. V shed 4 bases and J shed 4 bases, with 13 bases lying between them. CDR1 is MGHDK and CDR2 is SYGVNS in the germline V gene. The CDR3 region is CASSVVGQINEKLFF. DNA of the CDR3: TGTGCCAGCAGTGTTGTTGGACAGATTAATGAAAAACTGTTTTTT.

The rearrangement uses TRBV6-1 and TRBJ2-7; 8 bases match TRBD1. Losses at the gene ends were 8 bases for V and 0 bases for J; bases not matched to a gene: 3. The CDR3 covers 13 residues. The germline gives CDR1 MNHNS, CDR2 SASEGT. The CDR3 sequence: CASGDRSSYEQYF. DNA of the CDR3: TGTGCCAGCGGGGACAGGAGCTCCTACGAGCAGTACTTC.

The chain has TRBV30 and TRBJ2-7, with unresolved D. The V and J ends lost 2 bases and 6 bases respectively, with 11 bases between them. The CDR3 has 12 amino acids. Germline CDR1 and CDR2: GTSNPN and SVGIG (reference sequence). DNA of the CDR3: TGTGCCTGGAGTCCCCAAGCCTCCGAGCAGTACTTC. It encodes CAWSPQASEQYF.

In regard to this clone: Other DNA sequences in this sample translate to the same CDR3. This sequence joins TRBV10-1 and TRBJ1-1, with D unclear. Trimming took off 3 bases at V and 2 bases at J, with 7 bases between the two ends. The CDR3 is 13 residues long. Germline-derived CDR1 and CDR2 are WNHNN and SYGVQD (reference sequence). Here the CDR3 reads CASSEGANTEAFF. For the CDR3, the DNA is TGCGCCAGCAGTGAAGGAGCAAACACTGAAGCTTTCTTT.

The chain joins TRBV6-1 to TRBJ2-1; possibly TRBD1 for D (5 bases). This CDR3 spans 12 amino acids. Trimming shortened V by 5 bases and J by 7 bases, and 9 bases separated the two germline ends. CDR1 MNHNS and CDR2 SASEGT come from the germline V gene. The CDR3 region is CASSPQGNEQFF. CDR3 sequence (DNA): TGTGCCAGCAGTCCCCAGGGAAATGAGCAGTTCTTC.